The clone carrying this T cell receptor beta chain was observed a few times. The antigen remains undetermined. The length of the CDR3 is 13 residues. Germline V gene sequence: CDR1 SEHNR, CDR2 FQNEAQ (reference sequence). Trimming took off 5 bases at V and 3 bases at J, with 11 bases between the two ends. The entry originates in a study of CD8 T cells in ankylosing spondylitis. Broader study findings: There were earlier reports of some motif variants in reactive arthritis synovial fluid and blood. According to the report, clones linked to the disease were significantly enriched in matched synovial fluid samples taken from ankylosing spondylitis patients. Clones linked with disease were CD8+ and fairly uncommon in the peripheral blood. Typical of ankylosing spondylitis blood, it appeared, was a TCR beta motif of eight highly homologous variants.

The TCR beta libraries were generated through quantitative 5'-RACE incorporating molecular barcodes. Each CDR3 protein gets one entry after TCRdb re-called the 5' RACE reads with MiXCR. The sample records some 700,000 distinct CDR3 sequences, around a fifth being singletons. The source of this sequence is a male donor with ankylosing spondylitis. The gene calls are TRBV7-9 and TRBJ2-7; D unclear. The material sequenced was blood, either unsorted or a sorted T cell fraction (not recorded which). DNA of the CDR3: TGTGCCAGCAGCCCCGACAACTTCTACGAGCAGTACTTC. Amino acids: CASSPDNFYEQYF.